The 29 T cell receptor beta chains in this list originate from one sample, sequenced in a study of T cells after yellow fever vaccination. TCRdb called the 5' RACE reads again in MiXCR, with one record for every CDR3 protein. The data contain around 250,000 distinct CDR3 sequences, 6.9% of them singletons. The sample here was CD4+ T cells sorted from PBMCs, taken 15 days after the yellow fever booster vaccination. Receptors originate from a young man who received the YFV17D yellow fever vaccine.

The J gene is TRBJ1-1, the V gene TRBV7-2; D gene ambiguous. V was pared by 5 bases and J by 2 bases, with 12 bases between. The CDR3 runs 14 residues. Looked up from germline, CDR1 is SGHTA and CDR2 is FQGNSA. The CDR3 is CASSLAGANTEAFF. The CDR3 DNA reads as TGTGCCAGCAGCCTGGCGGGAGCAAACACTGAAGCTTTCTTT.

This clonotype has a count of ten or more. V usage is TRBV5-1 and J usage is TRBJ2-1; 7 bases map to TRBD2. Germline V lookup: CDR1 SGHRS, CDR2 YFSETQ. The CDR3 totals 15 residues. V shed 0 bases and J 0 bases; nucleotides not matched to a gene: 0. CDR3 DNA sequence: TGCGCCAGCAGCTTGGAGCGGGGCTCCTACAATGAGCAGTTCTTC. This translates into CASSLERGSYNEQFF.

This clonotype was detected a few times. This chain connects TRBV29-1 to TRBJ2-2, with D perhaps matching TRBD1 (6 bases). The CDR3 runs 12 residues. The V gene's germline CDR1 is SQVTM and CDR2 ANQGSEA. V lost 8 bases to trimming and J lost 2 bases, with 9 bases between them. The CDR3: CSSRGNTGELFF. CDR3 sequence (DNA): TGCAGCTCCAGGGGTAACACCGGGGAGCTGTTTTTT.

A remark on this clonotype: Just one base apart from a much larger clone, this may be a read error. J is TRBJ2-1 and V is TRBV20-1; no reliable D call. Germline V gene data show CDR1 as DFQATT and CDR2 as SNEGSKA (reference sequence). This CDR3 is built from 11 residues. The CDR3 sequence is CSASGRNKQFF. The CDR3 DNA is TGCAGTGCTAGTGGCCGCAATAAGCAGTTCTTC.

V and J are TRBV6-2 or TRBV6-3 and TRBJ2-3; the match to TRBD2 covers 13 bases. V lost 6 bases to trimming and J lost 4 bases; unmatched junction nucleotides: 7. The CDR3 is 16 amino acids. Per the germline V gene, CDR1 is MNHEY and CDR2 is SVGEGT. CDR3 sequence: CASRRLAGGGADTQYF. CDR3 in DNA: TGTGCCAGCAGAAGACTAGCGGGAGGCGGCGCAGATACGCAGTATTTT.

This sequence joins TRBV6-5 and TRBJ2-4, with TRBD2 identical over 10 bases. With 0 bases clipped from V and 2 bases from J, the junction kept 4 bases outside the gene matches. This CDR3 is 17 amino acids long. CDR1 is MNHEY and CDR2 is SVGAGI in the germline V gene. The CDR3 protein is CASSYSASGSSKNIQYF. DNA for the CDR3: TGTGCCAGCAGTTACTCGGCTAGCGGGAGCTCCAAAAACATTCAGTACTTC.

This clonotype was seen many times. CDR3 nucleotide sequence: TGCAGTGCTAGCCCCGGGGGGGCTACGACCTACGAGCAGTACTTC. Residues: CSASPGGATTYEQYF. The V and J genes are TRBV20-1 and TRBJ2-7; 8 bases agree with TRBD2. CDR3 size: 15 residues. Germline V gene sequence: CDR1 DFQATT, CDR2 SNEGSKA (reference sequence). With 3 bases clipped from V and 2 bases from J, the junction kept 9 bases outside the gene matches.

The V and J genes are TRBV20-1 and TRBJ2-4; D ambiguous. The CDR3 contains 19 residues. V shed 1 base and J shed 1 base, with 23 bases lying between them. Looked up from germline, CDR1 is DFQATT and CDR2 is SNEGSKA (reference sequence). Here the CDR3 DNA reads TGCAGTGCTAGAGTTGGTTTCGGGCCAACCCCCTCGGCCAAAAACATTCAGTACTTC. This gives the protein CSARVGFGPTPSAKNIQYF.

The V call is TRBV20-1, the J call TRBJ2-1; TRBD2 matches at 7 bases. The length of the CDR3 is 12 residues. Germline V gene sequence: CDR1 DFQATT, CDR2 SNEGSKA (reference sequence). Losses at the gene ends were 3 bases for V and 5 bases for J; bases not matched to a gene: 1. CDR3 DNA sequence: TGCAGTGCTAGCGGGAGGAACAATGAGCAGTTCTTC. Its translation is CSASGRNNEQFF.

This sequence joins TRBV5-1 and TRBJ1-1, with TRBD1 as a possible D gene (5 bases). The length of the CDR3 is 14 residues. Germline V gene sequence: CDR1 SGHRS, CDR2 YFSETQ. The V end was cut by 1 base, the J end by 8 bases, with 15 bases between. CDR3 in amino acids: CASSLREGSAEAFF. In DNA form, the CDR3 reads TGCGCCAGCAGCTTGCGCGAGGGGTCAGCCGAAGCTTTCTTT.

As DNA, the CDR3 is TGTGCCAGCAGTTTACAGGGGGCTAGTACAGATACGCAGTATTTT. Translation: CASSLQGASTDTQYF. The rearrangement joins TRBV6-5 to TRBJ2-3, with 9 nucleotides matching TRBD1. The CDR3 length is 15 residues. The junction had 5 bases not matched to a gene; V was cut back by 4 bases and J by 3 bases. Germline CDR1 reads MNHEY; CDR2 reads SVGAGI.

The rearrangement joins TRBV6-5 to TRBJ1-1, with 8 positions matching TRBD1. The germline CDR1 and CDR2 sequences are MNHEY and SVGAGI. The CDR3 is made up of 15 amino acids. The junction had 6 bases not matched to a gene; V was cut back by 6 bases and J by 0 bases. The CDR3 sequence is CASSPETGVNTEAFF. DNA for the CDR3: TGTGCCAGCAGCCCGGAGACAGGGGTGAACACTGAAGCTTTCTTT.

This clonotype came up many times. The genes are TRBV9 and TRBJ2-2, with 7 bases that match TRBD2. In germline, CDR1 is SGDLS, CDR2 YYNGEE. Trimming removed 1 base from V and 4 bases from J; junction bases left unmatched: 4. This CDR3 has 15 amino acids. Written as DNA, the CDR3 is TGTGCCAGCAGCGTATCCGGGAGGTTCACCGGGGAGCTGTTTTTT. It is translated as CASSVSGRFTGELFF. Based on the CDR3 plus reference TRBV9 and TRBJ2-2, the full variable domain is DSGVTQTPKHLITATGQRVTLRCSPRSGDLSVYWYQQSLDQGLQFLIQYYNGEERAKGNILERFSAQQFPDLHSELNLSSLELGDSALYFCASSVSGRFTGELFFGEGSRLTVL.

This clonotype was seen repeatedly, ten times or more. The CDR3 bases are TGCAGTGCTAGAGGGGCGCGGAGTAGTGATGAGCAGTTCTTC. This gives the protein CSARGARSSDEQFF. J is TRBJ2-1 and V is TRBV20-1; no definite D call. The ends were cut back, 1 base at V and 8 bases at J, with 15 bases in the middle. This CDR3 region has 14 residues. Germline assignment: CDR1 DFQATT and CDR2 SNEGSKA (reference sequence).

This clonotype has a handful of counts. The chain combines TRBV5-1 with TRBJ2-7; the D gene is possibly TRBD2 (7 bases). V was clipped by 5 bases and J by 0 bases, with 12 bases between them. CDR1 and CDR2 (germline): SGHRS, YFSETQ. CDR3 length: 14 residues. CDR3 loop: CASRGRGTSYEQYF. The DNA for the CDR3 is TGCGCCAGCAGGGGGAGGGGGACCTCCTACGAGCAGTACTTC.

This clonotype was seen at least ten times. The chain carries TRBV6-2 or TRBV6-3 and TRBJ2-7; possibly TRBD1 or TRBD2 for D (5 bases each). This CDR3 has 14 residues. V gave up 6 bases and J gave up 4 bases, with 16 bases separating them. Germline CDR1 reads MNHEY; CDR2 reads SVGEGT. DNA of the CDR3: TGTGCCAGCAGAACCGGGACCGTTCTGTACGAGCAGTACTTC. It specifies CASRTGTVLYEQYF.

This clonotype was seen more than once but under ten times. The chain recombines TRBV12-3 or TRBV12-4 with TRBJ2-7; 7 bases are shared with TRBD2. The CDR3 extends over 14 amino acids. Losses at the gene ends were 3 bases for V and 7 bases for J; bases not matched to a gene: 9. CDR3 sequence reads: CASSFGGGIEEQYF. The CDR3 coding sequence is TGTGCCAGCAGTTTCGGCGGGGGAATAGAGGAGCAGTACTTC.

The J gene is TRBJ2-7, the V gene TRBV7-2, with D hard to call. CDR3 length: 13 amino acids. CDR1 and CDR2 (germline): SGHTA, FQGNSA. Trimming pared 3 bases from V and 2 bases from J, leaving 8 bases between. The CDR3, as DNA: TGTGCCAGCAGCTTCCAGCCGGCCTACGAGCAGTACTTC. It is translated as CASSFQPAYEQYF.

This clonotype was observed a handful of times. The DNA of the CDR3 is TGTGCCAGCAGCTCCCTGAGGGGTTACAATGAGCAGTTCTTC. Its translation is CASSSLRGYNEQFF. The rearrangement links TRBV13 to TRBJ2-1, with D perhaps TRBD1 or TRBD2 (5 bases each). V lost 4 bases to trimming and J lost 4 bases, with 11 bases between them. Germline CDR1 PRHDT, CDR2 FYEKMQ (reference sequence). The CDR3 has 14 amino acids.

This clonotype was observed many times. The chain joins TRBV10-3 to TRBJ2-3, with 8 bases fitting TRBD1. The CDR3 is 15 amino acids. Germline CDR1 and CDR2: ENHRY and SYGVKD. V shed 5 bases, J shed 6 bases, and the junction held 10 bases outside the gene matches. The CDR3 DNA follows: TGTGCCATCAGTCCCGACAGGGGCGCATTGGATACGCAGTATTTT. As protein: CAISPDRGALDTQYF.

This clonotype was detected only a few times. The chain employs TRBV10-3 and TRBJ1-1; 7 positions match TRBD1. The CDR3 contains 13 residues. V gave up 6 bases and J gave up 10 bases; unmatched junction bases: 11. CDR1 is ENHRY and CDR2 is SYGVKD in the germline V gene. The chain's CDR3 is CAISPGQESVAFF. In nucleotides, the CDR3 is TGTGCCATCAGCCCAGGACAGGAGAGTGTAGCTTTCTTT.

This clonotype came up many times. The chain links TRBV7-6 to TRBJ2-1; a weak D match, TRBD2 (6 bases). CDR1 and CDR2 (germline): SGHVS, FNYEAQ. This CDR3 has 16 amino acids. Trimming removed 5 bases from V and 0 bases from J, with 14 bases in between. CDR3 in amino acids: CASSLLAGGSYNEQFF. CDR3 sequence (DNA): TGTGCCAGCAGCCTTTTGGCCGGGGGCTCCTACAATGAGCAGTTCTTC.

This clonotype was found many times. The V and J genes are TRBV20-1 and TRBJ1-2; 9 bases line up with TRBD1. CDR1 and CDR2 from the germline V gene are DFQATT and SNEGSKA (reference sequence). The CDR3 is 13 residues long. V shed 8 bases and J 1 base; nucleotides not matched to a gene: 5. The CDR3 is CSTRDRDNYGYTF. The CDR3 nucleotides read TGCAGTACCCGGGACAGGGATAACTATGGCTACACCTTC.

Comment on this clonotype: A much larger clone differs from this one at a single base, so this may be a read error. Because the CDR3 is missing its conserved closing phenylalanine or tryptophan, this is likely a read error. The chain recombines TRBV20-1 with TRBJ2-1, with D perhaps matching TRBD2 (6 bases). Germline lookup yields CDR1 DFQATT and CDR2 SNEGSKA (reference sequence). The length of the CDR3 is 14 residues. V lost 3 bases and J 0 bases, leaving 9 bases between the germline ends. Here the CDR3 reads CSASGGDSYNEQFL. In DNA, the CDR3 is TGCAGTGCTAGCGGCGGGGACTCCTACAATGAGCAGTTCCTC.

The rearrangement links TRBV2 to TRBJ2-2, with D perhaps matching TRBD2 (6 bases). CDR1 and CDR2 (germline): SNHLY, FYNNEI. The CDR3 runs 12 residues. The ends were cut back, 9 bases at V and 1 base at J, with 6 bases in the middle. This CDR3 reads CARGGNTGELFF. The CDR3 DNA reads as TGTGCCAGGGGAGGGAACACCGGGGAGCTGTTTTTT.

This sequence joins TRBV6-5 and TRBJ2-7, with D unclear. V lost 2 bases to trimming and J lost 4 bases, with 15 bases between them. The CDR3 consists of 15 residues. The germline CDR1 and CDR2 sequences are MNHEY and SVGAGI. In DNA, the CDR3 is TGTGCCAGCAGTTACGCCCCCCGAGCCAATTACGAGCAGTACTTC. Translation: CASSYAPRANYEQYF.

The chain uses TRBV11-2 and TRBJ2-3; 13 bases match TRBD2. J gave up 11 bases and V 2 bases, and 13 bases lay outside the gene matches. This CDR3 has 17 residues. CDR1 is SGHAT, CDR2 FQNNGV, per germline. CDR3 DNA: TGTGCCAGCAGCTTAAGTCGGACTAGCGGGAGCCCCAGGGGGCAGTATTTT. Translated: CASSLSRTSGSPRGQYF. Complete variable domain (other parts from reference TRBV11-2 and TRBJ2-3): EAGVAQSPRYKIIEKRQSVAFWCNPISGHATLYWYQQILGQGPKLLIQFQNNGVVDDSQLPKDRFSAERLKGVDSTLKIQPAKLEDSAVYLCASSLSRTSGSPRGQYFGPGTRLTVL.

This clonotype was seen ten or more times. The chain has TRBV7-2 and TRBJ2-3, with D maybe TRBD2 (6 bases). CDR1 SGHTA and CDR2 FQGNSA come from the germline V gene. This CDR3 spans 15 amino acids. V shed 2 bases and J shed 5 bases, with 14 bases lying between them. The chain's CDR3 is CASSLLVLALDTQYF. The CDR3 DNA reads TGTGCCAGCAGCTTACTCGTGCTAGCGTTAGATACGCAGTATTTT.

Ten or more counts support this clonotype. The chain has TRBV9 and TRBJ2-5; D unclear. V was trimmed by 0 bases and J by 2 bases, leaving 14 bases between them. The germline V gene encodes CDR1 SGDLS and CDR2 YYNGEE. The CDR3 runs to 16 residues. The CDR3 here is CASSVGPHLNQETQYF. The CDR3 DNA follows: TGTGCCAGCAGCGTAGGACCCCACCTGAATCAAGAGACCCAGTACTTC.